This T cell receptor (beta chain) was sequenced in a study of CD8 T cells in Susac syndrome. When the RNA was reverse transcribed, random hexamers were used with an input of roughly 0.45 to 1 ug. With immunoSEQ multiplex PCR, TCR beta CDR3 was amplified across 54 Vbeta and 13 Jbeta. TCRdb recomputed calls from the immunoSEQ multiplex PCR reads with MiXCR, one row per CDR3 protein. The data contain about 130,000 distinct CDR3 sequences, roughly 94% of them singletons. Germline V CDR1 and CDR2: MGHDK, SYGVNS. This CDR3 comprises 12 residues. Sequences were obtained from CD4+ T cells from PBMCs. The receptor was derived from a human donor with multiple sclerosis. J is TRBJ1-1 and V is TRBV25-1; 8 bases agree with TRBD1. The CDR3: CATRDGTGKAFF. The CDR3, as DNA: TGTGCTACACGCGACGGGACAGGTAAAGCTTTCTTT.